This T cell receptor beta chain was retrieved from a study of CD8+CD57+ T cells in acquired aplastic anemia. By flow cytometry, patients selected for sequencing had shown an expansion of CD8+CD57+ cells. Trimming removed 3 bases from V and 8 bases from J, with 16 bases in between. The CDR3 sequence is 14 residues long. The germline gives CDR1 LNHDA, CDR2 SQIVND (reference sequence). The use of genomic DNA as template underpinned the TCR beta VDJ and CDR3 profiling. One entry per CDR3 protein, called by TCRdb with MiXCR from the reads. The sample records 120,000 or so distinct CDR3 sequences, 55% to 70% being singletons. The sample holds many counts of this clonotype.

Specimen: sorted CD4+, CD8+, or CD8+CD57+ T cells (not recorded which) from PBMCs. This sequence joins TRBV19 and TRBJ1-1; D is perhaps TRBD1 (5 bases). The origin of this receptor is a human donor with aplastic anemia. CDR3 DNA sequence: TGTGCCAGTAGTATGTCGATGTCGAGGGACGAAGCTTTCTTT. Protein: CASSMSMSRDEAFF.